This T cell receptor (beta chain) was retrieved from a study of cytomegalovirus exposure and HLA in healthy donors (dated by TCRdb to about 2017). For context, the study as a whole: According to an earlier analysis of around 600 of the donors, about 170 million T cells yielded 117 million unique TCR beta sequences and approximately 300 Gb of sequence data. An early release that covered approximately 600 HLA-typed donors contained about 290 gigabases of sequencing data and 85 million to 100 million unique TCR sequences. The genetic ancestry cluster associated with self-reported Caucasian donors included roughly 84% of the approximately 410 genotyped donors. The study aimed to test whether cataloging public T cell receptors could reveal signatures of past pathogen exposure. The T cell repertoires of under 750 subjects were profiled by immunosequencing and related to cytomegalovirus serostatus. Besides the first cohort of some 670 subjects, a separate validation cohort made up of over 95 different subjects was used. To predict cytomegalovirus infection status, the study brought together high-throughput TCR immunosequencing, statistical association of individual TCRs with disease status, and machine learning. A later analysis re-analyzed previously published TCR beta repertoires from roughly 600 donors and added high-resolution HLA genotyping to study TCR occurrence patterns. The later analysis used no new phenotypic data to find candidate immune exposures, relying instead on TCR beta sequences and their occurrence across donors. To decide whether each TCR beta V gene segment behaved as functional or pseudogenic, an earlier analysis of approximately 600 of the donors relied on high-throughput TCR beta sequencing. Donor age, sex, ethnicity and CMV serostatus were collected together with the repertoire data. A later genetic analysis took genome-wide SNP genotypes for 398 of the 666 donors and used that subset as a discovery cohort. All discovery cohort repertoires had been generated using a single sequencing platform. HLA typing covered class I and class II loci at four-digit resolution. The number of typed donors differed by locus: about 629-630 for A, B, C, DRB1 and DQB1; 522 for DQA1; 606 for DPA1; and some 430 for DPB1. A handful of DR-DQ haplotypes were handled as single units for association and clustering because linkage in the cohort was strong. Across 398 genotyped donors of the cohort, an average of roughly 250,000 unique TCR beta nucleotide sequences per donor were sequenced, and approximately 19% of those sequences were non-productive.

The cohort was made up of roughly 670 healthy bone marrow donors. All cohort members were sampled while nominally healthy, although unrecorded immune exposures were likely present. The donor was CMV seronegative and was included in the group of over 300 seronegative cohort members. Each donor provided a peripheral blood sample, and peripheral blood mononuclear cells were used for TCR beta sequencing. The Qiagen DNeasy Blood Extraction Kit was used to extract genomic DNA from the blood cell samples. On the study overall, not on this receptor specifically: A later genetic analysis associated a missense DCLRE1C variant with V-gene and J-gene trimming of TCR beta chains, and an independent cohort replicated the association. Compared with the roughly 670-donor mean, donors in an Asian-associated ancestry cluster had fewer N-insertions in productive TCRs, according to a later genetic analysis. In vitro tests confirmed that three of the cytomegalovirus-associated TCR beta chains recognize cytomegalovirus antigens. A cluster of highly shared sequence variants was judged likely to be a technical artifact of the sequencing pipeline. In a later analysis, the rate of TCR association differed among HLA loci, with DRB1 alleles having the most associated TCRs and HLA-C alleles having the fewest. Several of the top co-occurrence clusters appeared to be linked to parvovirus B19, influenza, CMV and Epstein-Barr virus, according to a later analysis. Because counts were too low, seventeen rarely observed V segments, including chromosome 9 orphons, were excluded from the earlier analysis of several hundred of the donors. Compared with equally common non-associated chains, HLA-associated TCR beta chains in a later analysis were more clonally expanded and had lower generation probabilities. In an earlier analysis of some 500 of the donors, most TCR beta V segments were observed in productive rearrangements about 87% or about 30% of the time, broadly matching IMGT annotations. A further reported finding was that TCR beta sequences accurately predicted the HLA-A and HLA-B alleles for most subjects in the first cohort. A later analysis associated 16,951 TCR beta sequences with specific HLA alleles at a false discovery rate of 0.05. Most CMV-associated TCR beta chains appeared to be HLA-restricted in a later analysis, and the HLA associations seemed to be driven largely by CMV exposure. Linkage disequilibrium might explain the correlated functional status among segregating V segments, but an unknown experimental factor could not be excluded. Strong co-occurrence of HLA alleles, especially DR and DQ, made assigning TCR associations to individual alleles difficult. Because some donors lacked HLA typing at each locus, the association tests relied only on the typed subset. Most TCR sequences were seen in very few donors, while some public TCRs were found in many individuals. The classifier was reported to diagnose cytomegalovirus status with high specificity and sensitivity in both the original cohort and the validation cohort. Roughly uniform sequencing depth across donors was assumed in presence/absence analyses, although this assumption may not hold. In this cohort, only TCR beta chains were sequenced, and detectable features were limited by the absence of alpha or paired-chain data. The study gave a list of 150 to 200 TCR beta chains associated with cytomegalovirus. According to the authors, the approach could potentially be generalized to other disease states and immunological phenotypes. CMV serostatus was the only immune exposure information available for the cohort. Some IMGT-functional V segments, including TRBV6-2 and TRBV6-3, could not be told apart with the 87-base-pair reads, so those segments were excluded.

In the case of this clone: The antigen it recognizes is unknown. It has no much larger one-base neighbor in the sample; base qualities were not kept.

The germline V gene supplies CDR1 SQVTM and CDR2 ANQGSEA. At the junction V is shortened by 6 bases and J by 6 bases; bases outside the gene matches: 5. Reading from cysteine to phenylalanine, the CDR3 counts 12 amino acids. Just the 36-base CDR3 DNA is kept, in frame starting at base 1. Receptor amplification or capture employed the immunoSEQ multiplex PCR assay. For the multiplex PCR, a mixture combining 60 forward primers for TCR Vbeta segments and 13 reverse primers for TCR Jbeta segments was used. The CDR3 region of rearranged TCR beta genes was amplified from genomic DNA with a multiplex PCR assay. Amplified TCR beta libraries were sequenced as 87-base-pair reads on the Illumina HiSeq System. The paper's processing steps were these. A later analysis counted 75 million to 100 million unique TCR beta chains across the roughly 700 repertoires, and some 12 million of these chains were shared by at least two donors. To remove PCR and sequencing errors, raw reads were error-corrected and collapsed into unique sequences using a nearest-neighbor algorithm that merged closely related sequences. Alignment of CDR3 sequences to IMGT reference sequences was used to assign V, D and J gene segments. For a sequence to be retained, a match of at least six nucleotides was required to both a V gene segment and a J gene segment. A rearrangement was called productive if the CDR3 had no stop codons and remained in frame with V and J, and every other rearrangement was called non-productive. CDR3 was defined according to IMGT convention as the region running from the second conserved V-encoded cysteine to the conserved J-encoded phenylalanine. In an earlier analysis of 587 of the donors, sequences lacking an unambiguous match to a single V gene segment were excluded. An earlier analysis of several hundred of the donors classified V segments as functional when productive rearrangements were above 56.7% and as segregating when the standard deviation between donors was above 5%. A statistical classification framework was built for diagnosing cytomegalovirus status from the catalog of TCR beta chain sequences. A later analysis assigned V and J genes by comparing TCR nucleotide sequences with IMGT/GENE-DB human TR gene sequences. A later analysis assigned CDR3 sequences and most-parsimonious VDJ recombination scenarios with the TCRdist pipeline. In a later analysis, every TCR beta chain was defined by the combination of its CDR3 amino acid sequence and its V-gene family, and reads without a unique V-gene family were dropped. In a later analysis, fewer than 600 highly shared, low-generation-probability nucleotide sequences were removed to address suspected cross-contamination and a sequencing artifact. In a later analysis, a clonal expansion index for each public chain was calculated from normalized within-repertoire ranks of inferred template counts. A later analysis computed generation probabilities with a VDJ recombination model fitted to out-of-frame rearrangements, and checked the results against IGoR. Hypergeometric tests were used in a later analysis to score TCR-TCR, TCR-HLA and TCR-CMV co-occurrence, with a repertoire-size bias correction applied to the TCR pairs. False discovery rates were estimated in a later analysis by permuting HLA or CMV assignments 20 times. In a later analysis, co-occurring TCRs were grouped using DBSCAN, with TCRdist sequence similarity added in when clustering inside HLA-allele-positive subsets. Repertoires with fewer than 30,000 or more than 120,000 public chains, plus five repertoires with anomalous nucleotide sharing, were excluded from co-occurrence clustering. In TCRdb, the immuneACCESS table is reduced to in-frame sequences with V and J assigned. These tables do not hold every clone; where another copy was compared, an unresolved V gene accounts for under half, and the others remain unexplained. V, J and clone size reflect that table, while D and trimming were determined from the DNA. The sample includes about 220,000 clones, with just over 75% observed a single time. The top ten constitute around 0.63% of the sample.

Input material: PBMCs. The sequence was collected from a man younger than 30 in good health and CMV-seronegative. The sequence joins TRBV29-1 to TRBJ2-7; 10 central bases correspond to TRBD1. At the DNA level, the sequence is TGCAGCGTGTGGACAGGGGGAGGCGAGCAGTACTTC. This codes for CSVWTGGGEQYF.